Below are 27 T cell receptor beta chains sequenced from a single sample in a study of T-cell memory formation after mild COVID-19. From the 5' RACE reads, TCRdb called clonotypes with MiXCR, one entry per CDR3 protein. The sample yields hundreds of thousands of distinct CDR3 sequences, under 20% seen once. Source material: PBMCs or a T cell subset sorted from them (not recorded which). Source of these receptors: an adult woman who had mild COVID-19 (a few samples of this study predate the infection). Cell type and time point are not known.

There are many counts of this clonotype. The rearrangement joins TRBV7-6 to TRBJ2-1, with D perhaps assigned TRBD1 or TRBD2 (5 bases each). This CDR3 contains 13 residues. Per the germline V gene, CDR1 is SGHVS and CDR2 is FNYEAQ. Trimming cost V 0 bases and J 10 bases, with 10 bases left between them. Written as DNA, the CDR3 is TGTGCCAGCAGCTTAGCGGGGGTGGGAGAGCAGTTCTTC. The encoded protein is CASSLAGVGEQFF.

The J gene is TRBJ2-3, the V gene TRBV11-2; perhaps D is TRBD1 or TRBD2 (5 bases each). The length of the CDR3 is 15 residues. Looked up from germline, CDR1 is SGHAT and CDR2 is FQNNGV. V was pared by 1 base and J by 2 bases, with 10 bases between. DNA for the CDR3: TGTGCCAGCAGCTTAGGAGTCGGGACCACAGATACGCAGTATTTT. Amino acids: CASSLGVGTTDTQYF.

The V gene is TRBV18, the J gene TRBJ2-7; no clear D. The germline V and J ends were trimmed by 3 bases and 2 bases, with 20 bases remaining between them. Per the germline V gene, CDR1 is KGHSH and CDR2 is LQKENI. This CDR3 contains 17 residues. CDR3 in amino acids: CASSPNRFGTATYEQYF. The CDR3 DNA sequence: TGTGCCAGCTCACCTAACCGCTTCGGTACGGCCACCTACGAGCAGTACTTC.

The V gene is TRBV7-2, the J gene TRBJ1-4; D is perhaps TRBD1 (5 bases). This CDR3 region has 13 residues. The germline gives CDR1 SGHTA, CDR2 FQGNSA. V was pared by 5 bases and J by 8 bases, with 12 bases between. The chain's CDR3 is CASSPDMGEKLFF. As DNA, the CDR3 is TGTGCCAGCAGCCCGGACATGGGCGAAAAACTGTTTTTT.

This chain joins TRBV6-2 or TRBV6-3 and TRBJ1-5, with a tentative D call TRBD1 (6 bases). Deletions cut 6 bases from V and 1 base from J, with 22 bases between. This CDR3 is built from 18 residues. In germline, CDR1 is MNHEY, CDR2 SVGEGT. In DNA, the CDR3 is TGTGCCAGCAGCCAGGGGATTTTAAGAGTGCGGAGCAATCAGCCCCAGCATTTT. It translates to CASSQGILRVRSNQPQHF.

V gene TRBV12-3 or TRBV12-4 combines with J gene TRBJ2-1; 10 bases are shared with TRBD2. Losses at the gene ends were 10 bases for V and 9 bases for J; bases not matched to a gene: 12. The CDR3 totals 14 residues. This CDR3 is CATGSGRAGTEQFF. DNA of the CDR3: TGTGCCACCGGGAGCGGGAGGGCCGGGACTGAGCAGTTCTTC.

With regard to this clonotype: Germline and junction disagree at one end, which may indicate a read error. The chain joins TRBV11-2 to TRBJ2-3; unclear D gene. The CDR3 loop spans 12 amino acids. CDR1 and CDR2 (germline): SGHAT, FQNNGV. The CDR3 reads CACSSSTDTQYF. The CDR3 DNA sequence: TGTGCCTGCAGTTCTAGCACAGATACGCAGTATTTT.

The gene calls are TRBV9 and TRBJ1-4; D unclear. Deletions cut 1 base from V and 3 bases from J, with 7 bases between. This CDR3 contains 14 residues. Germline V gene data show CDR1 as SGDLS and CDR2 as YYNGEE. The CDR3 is CASSVSGPNEKLFF. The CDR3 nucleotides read TGTGCCAGCAGCGTAAGTGGACCTAATGAAAAACTGTTTTTT.

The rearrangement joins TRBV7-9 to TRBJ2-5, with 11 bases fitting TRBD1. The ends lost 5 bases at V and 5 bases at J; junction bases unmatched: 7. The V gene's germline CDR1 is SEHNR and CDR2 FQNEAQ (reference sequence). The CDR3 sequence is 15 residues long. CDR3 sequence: CASSLRTGGEETQYF. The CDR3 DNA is TGTGCCAGCAGCCTCCGGACAGGGGGCGAGGAGACCCAGTACTTC.

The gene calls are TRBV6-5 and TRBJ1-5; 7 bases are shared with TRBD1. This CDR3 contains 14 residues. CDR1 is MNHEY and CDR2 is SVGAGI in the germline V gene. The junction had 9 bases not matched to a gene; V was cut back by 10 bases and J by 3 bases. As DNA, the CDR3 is TGTGCCACCAGGAAGACAGGGCTCAATCAGCCCCAGCATTTT. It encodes CATRKTGLNQPQHF.

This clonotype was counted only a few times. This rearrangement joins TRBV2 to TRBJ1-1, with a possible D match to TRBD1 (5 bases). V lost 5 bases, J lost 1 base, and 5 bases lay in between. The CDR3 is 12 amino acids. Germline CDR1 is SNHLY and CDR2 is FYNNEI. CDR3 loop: CASSTGNTEAFF. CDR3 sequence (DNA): TGTGCCAGCAGTACAGGGAACACTGAAGCTTTCTTT.

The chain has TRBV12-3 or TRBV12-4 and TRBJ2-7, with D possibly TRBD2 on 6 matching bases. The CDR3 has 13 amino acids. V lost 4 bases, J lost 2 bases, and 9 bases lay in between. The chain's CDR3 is CASSYSGTYEQYF. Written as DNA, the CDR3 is TGTGCCAGCAGTTATAGCGGTACCTACGAGCAGTACTTC.

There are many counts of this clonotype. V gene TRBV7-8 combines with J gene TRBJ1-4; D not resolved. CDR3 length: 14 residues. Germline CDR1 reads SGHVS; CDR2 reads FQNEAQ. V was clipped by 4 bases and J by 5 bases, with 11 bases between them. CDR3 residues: CASSYVLENEKLFF. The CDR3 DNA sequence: TGTGCCAGCAGCTACGTCCTGGAGAATGAAAAACTGTTTTTT.

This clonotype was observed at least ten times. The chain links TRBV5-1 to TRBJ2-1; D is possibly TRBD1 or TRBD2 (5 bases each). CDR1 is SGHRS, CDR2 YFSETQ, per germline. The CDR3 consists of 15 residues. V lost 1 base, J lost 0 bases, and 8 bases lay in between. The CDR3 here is CASSLRGPSYNEQFF. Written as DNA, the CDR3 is TGCGCCAGCAGCTTGCGGGGACCCTCCTACAATGAGCAGTTCTTC.

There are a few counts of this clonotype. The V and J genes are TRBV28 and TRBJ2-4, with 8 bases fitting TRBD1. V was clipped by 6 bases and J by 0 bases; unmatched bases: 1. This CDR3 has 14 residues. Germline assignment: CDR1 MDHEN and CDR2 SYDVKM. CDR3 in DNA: TGTGCCAGCAGCGGGACAGGAGCCAAAAACATTCAGTACTTC. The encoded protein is CASSGTGAKNIQYF.

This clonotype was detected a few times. CDR3 sequence: CATSYGDQPQHF. DNA for the CDR3: TGTGCCACCAGTTACGGTGACCAGCCCCAGCATTTT. The J gene is TRBJ1-5, the V gene TRBV24-1, with unresolved D. This CDR3 region has 12 residues. V was trimmed by 6 bases and J by 7 bases, leaving 9 bases between them. Germline V CDR1 and CDR2: KGHDR, SFDVKD.

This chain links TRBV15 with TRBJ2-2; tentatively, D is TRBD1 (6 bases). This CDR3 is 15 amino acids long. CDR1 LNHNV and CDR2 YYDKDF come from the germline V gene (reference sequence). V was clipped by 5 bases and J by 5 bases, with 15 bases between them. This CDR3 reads CATSGPTGLTGELFF. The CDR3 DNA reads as TGTGCCACCAGCGGGCCCACAGGGTTAACCGGGGAGCTGTTTTTT. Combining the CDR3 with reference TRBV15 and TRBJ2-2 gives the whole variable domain DAMVIQNPRYQVTQFGKPVTLSCSQTLNHNVMYWYQQKSSQAPKLLFHYYDKDFNNEADTPDNFQSRRPNTSFCFLDIRSPGLGDTAMYLCATSGPTGLTGELFFGEGSRLTVL.

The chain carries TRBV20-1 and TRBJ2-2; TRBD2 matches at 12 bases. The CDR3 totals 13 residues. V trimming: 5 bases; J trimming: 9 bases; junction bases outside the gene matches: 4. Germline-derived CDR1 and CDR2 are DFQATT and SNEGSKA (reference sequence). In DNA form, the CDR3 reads TGCAGTGCTCCGACTAGCGGGGGAAGGGAGCTGTTTTTT. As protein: CSAPTSGGRELFF.

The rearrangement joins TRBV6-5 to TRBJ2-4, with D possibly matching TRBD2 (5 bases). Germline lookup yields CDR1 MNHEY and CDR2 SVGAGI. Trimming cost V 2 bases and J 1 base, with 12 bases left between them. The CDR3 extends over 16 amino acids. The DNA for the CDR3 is TGTGCCAGCAGTTACGGCGGGCGCGGGGCCAAAAACATTCAGTACTTC. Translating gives CASSYGGRGAKNIQYF.

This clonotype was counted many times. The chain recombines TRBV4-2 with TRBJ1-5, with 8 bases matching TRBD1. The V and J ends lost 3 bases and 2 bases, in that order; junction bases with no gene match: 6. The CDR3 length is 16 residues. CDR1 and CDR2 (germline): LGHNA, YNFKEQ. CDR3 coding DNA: TGTGCCAGCAGCCATACAACGACAGGGGGCAATCAGCCCCAGCATTTT. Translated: CASSHTTTGGNQPQHF.

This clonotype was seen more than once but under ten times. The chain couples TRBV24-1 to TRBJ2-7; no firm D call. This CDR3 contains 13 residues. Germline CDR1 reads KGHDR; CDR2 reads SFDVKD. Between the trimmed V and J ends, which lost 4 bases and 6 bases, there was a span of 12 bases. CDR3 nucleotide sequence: TGTGCCACCAGTGAATTCGACGGCTCCGAGCAGTACTTC. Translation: CATSEFDGSEQYF.

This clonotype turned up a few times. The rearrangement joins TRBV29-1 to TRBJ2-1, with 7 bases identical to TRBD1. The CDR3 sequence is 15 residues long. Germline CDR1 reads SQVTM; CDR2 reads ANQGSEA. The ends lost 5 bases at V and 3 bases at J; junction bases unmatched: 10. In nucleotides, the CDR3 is TGCAGCGTTCCTATCAGAGCAGGGGGCTACAATGAGCAGTTCTTC. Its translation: CSVPIRAGGYNEQFF.

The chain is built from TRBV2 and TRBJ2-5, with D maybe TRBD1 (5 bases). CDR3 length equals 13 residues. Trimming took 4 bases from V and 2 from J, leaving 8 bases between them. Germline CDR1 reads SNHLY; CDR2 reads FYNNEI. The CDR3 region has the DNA TGTGCCAGCAGTGGCCCAGGGCAAGAGACCCAGTACTTC. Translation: CASSGPGQETQYF. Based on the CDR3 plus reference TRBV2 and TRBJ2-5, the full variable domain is EPEVTQTPSHQVTQMGQEVILRCVPISNHLYFYWYRQILGQKVEFLVSFYNNEISEKSEIFDDQFSVERPDGSNFTLKIRSTKLEDSAMYFCASSGPGQETQYFGPGTRLLVL.

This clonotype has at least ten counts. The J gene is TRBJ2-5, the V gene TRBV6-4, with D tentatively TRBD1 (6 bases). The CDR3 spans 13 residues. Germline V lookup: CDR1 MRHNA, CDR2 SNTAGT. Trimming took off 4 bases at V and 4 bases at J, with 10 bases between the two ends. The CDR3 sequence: CASSVGRGETQYF. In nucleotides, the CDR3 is TGTGCCAGCAGTGTTGGCAGGGGAGAGACCCAGTACTTC.

The CDR3 here is CASSLGAGRGHSDEQYF. The DNA for the CDR3 is TGTGCCAGCAGCTTAGGGGCGGGGCGGGGGCATTCCGACGAGCAGTACTTC. The chain recombines TRBV7-9 with TRBJ2-7; the D gene is possibly TRBD2 (7 bases). CDR1 and CDR2 (germline): SEHNR, FQNEAQ (reference sequence). The CDR3 is made up of 17 amino acids. Trimming took off 1 base at V and 5 bases at J, with 21 bases between the two ends.

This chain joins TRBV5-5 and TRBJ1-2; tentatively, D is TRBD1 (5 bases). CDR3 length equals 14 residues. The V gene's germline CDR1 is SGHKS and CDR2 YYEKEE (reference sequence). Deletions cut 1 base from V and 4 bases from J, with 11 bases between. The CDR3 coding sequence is TGTGCCAGCAGCTTGATTGACAGTCCCTATGGCTACACCTTC. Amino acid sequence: CASSLIDSPYGYTF. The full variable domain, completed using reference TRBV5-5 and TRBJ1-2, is DAGVTQSPTHLIKTRGQQVTLRCSPISGHKSVSWYQQVLGQGPQFIFQYYEKEERGRGNFPDRFSARQFPNYSSELNVNALLLGDSALYLCASSLIDSPYGYTFGSGTRLTVV.

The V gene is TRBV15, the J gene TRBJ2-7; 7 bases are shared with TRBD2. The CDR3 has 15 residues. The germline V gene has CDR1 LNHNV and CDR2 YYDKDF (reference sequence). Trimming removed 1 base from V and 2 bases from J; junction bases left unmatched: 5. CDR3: CATSRVQRDPYEQYF. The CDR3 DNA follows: TGTGCCACCAGCAGAGTTCAGCGGGACCCCTACGAGCAGTACTTC.